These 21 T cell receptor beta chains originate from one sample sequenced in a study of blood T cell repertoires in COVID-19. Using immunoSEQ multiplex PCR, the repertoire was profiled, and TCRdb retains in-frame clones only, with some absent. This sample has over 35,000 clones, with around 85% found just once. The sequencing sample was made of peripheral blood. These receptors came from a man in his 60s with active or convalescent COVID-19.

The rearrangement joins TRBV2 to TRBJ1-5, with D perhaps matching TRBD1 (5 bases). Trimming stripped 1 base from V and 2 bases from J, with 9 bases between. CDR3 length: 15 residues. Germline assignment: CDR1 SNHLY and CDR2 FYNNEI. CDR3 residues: CASSEGSGRNQPQHF. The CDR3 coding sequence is TGTGCCAGCAGTGAAGGGTCAGGGCGCAATCAGCCCCAGCATTTT.

DNA for the CDR3: TGTGCCAGCACCGAACCAAGCGGGAGCTGGACAGATACGCAGTATTTT. This sequence encodes CASTEPSGSWTDTQYF. The rearrangement links TRBV9 to TRBJ2-3; 8 bases map to TRBD2. The germline V gene encodes CDR1 SGDLS and CDR2 YYNGEE. The trim removed 6 bases at V and 3 bases at J, leaving 12 bases unmatched. The CDR3 runs to 16 residues.

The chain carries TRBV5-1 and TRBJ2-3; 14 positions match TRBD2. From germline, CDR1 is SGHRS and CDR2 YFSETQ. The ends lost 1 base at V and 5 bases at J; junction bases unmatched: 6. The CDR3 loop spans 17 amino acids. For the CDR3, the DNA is TGCGCCAGCAGCTTGATCGGGACTAGCGGGAGTGGAGATACGCAGTATTTT. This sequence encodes CASSLIGTSGSGDTQYF.

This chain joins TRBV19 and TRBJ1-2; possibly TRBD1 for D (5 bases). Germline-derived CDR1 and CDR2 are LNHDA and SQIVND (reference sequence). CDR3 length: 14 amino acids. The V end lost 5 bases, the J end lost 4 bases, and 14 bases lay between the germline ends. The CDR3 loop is CASSSGGTSYGYTF. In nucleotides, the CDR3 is TGTGCCAGTAGTTCAGGAGGGACGTCCTATGGCTACACCTTC.

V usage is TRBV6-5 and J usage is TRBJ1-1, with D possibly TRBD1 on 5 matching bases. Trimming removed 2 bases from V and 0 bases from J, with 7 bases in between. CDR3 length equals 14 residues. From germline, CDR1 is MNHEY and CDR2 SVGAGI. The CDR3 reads CASSYDRLNTEAFF. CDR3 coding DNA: TGTGCCAGCAGTTACGACAGACTGAACACTGAAGCTTTCTTT.

The CDR3 DNA sequence: TGTGCCAGTAGTATAATGGCCTGGGAGACCCAGTACTTC. This gives the protein CASSIMAWETQYF. The chain links TRBV19 to TRBJ2-5, with D hard to call. The V gene lost 2 bases and the J gene lost 5 bases, with 9 bases spanning the gap. The V gene's germline CDR1 is LNHDA and CDR2 SQIVND (reference sequence). CDR3 length equals 13 residues.

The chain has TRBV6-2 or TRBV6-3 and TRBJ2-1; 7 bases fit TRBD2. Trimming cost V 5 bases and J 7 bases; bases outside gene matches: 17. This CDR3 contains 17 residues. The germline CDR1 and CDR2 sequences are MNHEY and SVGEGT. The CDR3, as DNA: TGTGCCAGCAGTACCCCTGGGAGGGGACCCGGGAGAAATGAGCAGTTCTTC. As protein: CASSTPGRGPGRNEQFF.

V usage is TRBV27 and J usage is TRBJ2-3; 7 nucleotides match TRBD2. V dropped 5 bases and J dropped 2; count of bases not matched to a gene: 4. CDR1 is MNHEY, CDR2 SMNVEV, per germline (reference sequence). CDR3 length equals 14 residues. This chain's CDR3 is CASSPGLYTDTQYF. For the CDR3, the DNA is TGTGCCAGCAGTCCGGGACTATACACAGATACGCAGTATTTT.

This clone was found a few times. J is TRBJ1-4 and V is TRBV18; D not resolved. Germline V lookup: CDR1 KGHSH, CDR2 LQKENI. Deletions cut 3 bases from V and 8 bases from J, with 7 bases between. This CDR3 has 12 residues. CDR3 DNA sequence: TGTGCCAGCTCACCCGCGGGAGAAAAACTGTTTTTT. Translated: CASSPAGEKLFF.

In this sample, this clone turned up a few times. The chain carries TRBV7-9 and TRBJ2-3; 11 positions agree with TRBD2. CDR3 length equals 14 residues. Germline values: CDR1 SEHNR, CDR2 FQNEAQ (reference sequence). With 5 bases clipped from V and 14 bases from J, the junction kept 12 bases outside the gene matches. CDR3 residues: CASSPPGRGTSGYF. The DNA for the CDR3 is TGTGCCAGCAGCCCTCCCGGGAGGGGGACTAGCGGGTATTTT.

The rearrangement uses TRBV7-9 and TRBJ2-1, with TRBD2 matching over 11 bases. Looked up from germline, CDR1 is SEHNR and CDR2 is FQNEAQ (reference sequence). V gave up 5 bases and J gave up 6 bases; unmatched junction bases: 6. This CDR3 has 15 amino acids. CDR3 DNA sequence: TGTGCCAGCAGCCTTAGCGGGGGGGCCGTCAATGAGCAGTTCTTC. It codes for CASSLSGGAVNEQFF.

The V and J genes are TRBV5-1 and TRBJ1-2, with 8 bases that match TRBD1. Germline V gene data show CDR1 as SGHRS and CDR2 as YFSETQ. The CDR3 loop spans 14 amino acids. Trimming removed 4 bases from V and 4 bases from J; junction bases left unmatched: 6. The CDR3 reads CASSPGGAGYGYTF. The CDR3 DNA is TGCGCCAGCAGCCCAGGGGGCGCCGGCTATGGCTACACCTTC. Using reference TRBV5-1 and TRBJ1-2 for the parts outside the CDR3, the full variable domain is KAGVTQTPRYLIKTRGQQVTLSCSPISGHRSVSWYQQTPGQGLQFLFEYFSETQRNKGNFPGRFSGRQFSNSRSEMNVSTLELGDSALYLCASSPGGAGYGYTFGSGTRLTVV.

The chain's CDR3 is CASSPNAGGLTDTQYF. As DNA, the CDR3 is TGTGCCAGCAGCCCGAACGCAGGGGGGCTCACAGATACGCAGTATTTT. The chain couples TRBV5-4 to TRBJ2-3; TRBD1 is a possible D gene (7 bases). Trimming stripped 4 bases from V and 2 bases from J, with 17 bases between. The CDR3 has 16 amino acids. Per germline, CDR1 SGHNT and CDR2 YYREEE (reference sequence).

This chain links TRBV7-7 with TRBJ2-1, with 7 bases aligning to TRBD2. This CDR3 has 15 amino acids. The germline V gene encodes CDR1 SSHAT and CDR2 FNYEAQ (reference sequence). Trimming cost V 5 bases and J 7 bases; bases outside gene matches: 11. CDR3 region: CASSPLTTSLNEQFF. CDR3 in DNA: TGTGCCAGCAGCCCCCTGACGACTAGCCTTAATGAGCAGTTCTTC.

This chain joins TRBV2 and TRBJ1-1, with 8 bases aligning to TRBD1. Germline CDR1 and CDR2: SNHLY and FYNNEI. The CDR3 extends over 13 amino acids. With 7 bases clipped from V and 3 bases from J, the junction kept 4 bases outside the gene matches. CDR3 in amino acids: CASTAGGYTEAFF. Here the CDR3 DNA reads TGTGCCAGCACGGCAGGGGGCTACACTGAAGCTTTCTTT.

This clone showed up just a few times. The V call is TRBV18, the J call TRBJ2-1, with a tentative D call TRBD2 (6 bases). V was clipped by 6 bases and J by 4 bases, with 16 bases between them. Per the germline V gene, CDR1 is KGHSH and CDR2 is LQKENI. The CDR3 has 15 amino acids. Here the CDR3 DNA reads TGTGCCAGCTCCCCTGGGGGTAGCGGTTACAATGAGCAGTTCTTC. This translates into CASSPGGSGYNEQFF.

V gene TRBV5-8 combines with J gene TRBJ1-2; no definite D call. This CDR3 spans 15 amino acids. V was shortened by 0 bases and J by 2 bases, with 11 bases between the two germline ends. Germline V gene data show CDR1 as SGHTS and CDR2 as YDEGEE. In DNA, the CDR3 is TGTGCCAGCAGCTTGGGCAGGATACGCAACTATGGCTACACCTTC. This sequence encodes CASSLGRIRNYGYTF.

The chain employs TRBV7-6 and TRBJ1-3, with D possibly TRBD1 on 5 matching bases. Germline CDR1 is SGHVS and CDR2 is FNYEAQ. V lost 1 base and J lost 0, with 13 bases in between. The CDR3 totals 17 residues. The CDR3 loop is CASSLEGVVTSGNTIYF. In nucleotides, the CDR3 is TGTGCCAGCAGCTTAGAAGGGGTGGTGACCTCTGGAAACACCATATATTTT.

Here the CDR3 reads CASSLTDSRNEQFF. The CDR3 coding sequence is TGTGCCAGCAGCTTAACGGACAGCAGAAATGAGCAGTTCTTC. The chain uses TRBV11-3 and TRBJ2-1, with D possibly matching TRBD1 (6 bases). In germline, CDR1 is SGHNT, CDR2 YENEEA. The CDR3 runs to 14 residues. Trimming pared 2 bases from V and 7 bases from J, leaving 12 bases between. Complete variable domain (other parts from reference TRBV11-3 and TRBJ2-1): EAGVVQSPRYKIIEKKQPVAFWCNPISGHNTLYWYLQNLGQGPELLIRYENEEAVDDSQLPKDRFSAERLKGVDSTLKIQPAELGDSAVYLCASSLTDSRNEQFFGPGTRLTVL.

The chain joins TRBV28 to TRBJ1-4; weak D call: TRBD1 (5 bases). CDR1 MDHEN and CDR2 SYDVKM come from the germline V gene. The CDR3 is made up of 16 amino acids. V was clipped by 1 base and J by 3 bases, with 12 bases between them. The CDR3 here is CASSLLGLRANEKLFF. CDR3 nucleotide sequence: TGTGCCAGCAGTTTATTGGGGCTAAGAGCTAATGAAAAACTGTTTTTT. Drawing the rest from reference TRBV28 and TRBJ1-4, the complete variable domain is DVKVTQSSRYLVKRTGEKVFLECVQDMDHENMFWYRQDPGLGLRLIYFSYDVKMKEKGDIPEGYSVSREKKERFSLILESASTNQTSMYLCASSLLGLRANEKLFFGSGTQLSVL.

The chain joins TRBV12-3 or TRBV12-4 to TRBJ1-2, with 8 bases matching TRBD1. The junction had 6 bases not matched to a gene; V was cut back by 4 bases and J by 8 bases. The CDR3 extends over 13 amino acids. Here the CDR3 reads CASSSQGARGYTF. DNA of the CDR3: TGTGCCAGCAGTTCCCAGGGGGCGCGGGGCTACACCTTC.